The subject of this entry is one TCR beta chain. What it recognizes is unknown. Libraries were prepared by immunoSEQ multiplex PCR; TCRdb keeps only in-frame clonotypes and omits some of them. The top ten hold 2.9% of the sample, which has 11,000 to 15,000 clones, around 62% seen once. PBMCs were not maintained or expanded in culture before analysis. The data stem from a study of neoadjuvant anti-PD-1 for oral cavity cancer. The study, taken as a whole, reports: Treg/Th17 ratio rose with pretreatment blood and fell with post-treatment tumor TCRbeta clonality.

Germline values: CDR1 SQVTM, CDR2 ANQGSEA. Trimming at V came to 7 bases and at J to 0 bases, leaving 14 bases not matched to a gene. The CDR3 sequence is 18 residues long. The V gene is TRBV29-1, the J gene TRBJ2-6; 8 nucleotides line up with TRBD1. The sequence was collected from a person aged 40 to 85 with oral cavity squamous cell carcinoma. The specimen comprised PBMCs, sampled before nivolumab (anti-PD-1) treatment. The DNA of the CDR3 is TGCAGCGCGAACGACAGGGGCCACCGATACTCTGGGGCCAACGTCCTGACTTTC. It is translated as CSANDRGHRYSGANVLTF.